The clone carrying this T cell receptor beta chain was seen a handful of times. The antigen remains unidentified. V dropped 6 bases and J dropped 0 bases, with 15 bases sitting between them. There are 15 residues in the CDR3. CDR1 and CDR2 from the germline V gene are DFQATT and SNEGSKA (reference sequence). The source of the sample is a study of T cell repertoires in cytomegalovirus infection. Study information: CMV epitopes, recently identified HLA-C-restricted and well-studied HLA-B-restricted, were used. Study-wide results and caveats: There were HLA-C-restricted CMV-specific TCR beta clonotypes dominating the ex vivo response.

MiXCR was run by TCRdb on the reads, yielding one entry per CDR3 protein. The sample has some 350,000 distinct CDR3 sequences, 34% seen once; the top ten hold about 13%. Sample: cultured PBMCs, taken from culture after CMV antigen stimulation. The gene calls are TRBV20-1 and TRBJ1-5; TRBD1 is a possible D gene (5 bases). This sequence originates from a human donor in good health (CMV status not recorded). Some clones in this sample may be carry-over from other donors' samples. The CDR3 loop is CSAPGEGDSNQPQHF. The DNA of the CDR3 is TGCAGTGCCCCGGGGGAAGGGGATAGCAATCAGCCCCAGCATTTT.